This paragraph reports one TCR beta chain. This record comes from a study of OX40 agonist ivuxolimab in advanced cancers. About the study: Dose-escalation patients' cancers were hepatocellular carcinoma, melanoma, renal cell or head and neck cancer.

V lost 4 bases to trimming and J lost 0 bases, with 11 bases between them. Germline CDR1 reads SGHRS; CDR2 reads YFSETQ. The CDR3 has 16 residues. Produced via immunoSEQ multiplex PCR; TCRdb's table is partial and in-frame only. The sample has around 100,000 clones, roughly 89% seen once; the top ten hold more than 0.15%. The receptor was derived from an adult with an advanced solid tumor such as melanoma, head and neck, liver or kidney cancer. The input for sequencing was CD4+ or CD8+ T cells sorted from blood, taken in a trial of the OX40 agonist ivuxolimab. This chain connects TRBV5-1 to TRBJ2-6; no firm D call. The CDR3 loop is CASSHQVGSGANVLTF. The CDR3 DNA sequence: TGCGCCAGCAGCCATCAGGTGGGCTCTGGGGCCAACGTCCTGACTTTC.